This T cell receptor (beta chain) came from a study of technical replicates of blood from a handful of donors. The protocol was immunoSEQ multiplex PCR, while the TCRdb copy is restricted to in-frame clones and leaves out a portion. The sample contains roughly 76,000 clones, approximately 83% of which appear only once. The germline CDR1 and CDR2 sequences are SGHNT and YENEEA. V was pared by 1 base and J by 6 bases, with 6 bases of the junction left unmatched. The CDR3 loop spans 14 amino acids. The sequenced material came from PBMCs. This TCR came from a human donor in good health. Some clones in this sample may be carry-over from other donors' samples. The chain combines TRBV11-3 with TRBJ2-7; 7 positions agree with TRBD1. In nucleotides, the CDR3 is TGTGCCAGCAGCTTAGGCCGACAGGGTGGCGAGCAGTACTTC. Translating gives CASSLGRQGGEQYF.